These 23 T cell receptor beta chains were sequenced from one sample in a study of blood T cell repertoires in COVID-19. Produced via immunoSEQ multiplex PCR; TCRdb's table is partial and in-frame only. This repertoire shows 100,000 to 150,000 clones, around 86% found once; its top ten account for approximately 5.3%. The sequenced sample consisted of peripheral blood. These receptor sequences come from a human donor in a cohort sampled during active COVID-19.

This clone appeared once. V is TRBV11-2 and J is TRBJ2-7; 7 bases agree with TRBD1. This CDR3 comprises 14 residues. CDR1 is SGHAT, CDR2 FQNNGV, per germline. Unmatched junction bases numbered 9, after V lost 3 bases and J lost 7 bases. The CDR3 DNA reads TGTGCCAGCAGCTTGACAGGGCTGGAGATGGAGCAGTACTTC. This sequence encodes CASSLTGLEMEQYF.

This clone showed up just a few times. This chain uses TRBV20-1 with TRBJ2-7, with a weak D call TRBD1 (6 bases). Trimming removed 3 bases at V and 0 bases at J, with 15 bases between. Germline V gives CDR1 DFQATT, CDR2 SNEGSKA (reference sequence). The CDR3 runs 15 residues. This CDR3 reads CSASSYDRNSYEQYF. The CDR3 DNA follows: TGCAGTGCTAGTTCTTACGACAGGAACTCCTACGAGCAGTACTTC.

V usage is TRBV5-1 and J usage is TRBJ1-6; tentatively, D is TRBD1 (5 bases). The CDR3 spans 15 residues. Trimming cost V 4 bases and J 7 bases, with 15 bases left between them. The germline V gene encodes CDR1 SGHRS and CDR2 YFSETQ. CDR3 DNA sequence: TGCGCCAGCAGCCCCACCCAGGGTGGGAATTCACCCCTCCACTTT. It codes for CASSPTQGGNSPLHF.

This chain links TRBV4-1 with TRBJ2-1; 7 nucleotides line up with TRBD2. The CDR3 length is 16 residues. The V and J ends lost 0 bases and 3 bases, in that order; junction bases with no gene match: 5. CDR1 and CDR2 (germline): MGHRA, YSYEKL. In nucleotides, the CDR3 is TGCGCCAGCAGCCAAGATCGGACTAGTAGCTACAATGAGCAGTTCTTC. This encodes CASSQDRTSSYNEQFF.

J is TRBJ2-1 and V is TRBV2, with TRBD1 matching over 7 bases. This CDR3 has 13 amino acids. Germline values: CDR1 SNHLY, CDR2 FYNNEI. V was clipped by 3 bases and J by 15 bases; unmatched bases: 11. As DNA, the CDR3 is TGTGCCAGCAGTGACCTGTCAGGGGGTTACAGGTTCTTC. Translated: CASSDLSGGYRFF.

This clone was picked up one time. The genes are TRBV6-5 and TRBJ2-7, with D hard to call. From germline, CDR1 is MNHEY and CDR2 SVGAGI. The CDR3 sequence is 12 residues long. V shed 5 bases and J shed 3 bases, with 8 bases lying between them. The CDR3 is CASSPSSYEQYF. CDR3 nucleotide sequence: TGTGCCAGCAGTCCATCTAGCTACGAGCAGTACTTC.

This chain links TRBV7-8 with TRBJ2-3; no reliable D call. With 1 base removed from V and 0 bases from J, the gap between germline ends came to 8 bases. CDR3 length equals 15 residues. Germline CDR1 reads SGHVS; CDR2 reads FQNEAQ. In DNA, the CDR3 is TGTGCCAGCAGCTTAGAAGTCAGGAGCACAGATACGCAGTATTTT. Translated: CASSLEVRSTDTQYF.

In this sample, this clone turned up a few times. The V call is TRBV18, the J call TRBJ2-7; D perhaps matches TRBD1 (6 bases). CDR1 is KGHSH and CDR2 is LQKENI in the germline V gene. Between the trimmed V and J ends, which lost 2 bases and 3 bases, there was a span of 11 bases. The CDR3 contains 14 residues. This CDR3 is CASSPLDSIYEQYF. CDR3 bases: TGTGCCAGCTCACCATTGGACAGTATCTACGAGCAGTACTTC.

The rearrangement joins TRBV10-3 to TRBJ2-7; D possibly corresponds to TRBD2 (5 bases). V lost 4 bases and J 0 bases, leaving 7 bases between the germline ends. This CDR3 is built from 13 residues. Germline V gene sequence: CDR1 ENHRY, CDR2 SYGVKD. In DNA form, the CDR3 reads TGTGCCATCAGTGTTACTAGCTCCTACGAGCAGTACTTC. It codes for CAISVTSSYEQYF.

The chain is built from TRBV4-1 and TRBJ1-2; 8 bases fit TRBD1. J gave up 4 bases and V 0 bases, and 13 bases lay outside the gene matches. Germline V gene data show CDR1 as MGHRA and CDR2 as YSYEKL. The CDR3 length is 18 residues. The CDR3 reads CASSQEPSRADRGYGYTF. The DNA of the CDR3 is TGCGCCAGCAGCCAAGAACCTTCGCGAGCCGACAGGGGCTATGGCTACACCTTC.

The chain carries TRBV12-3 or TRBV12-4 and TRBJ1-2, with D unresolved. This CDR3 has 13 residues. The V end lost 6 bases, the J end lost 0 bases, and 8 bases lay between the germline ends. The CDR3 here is CASSLGPNYGYTF. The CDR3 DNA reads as TGTGCCAGCAGCCTGGGCCCTAACTATGGCTACACCTTC.

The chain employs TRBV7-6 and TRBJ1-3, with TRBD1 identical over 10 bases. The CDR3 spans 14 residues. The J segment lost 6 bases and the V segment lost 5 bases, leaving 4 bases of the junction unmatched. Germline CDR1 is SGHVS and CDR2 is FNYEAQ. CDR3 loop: CASSTGTGENTIYF. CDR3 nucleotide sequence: TGTGCCAGCAGCACTGGGACAGGGGAAAACACCATATATTTT.

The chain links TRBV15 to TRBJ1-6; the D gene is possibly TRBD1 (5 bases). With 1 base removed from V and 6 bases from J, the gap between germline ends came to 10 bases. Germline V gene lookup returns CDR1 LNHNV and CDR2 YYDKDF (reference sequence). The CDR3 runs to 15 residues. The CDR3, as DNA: TGTGCCACCAGCAGAGTGACAGCTTCTAATTCACCCCTCCACTTT. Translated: CATSRVTASNSPLHF. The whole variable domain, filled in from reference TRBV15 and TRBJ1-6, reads DAMVIQNPRYQVTQFGKPVTLSCSQTLNHNVMYWYQQKSSQAPKLLFHYYDKDFNNEADTPDNFQSRRPNTSFCFLDIRSPGLGDTAMYLCATSRVTASNSPLHFGNGTRLTVT.

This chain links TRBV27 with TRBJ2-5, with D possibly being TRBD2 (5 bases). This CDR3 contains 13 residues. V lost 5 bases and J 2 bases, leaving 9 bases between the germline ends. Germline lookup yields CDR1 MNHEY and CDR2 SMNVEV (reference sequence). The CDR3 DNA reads TGTGCCAGCAGTACGGACTCTCAAGAGACCCAGTACTTC. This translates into CASSTDSQETQYF.

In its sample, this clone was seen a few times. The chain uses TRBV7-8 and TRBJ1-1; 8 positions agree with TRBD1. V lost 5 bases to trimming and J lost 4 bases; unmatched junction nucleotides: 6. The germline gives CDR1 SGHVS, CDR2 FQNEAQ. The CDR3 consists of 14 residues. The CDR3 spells CASSQDREGTEAFF. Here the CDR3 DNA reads TGTGCCAGCAGCCAGGACAGGGAGGGCACTGAAGCTTTCTTT.

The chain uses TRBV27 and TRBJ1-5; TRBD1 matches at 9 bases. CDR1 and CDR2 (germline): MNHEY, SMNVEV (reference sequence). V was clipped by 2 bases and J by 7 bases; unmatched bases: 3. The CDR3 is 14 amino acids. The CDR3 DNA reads TGTGCCAGCAGTTTAGGGACAGGGAGGCAGCCCCAGCATTTT. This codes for CASSLGTGRQPQHF.

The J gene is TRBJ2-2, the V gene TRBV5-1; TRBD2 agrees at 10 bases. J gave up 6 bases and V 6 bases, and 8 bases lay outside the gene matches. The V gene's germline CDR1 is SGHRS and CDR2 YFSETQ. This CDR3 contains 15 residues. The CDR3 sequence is CASTEREGRSGELFF. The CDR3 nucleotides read TGCGCCAGCACCGAGCGGGAGGGCCGTTCCGGGGAGCTGTTTTTT.

DNA of the CDR3: TGCAGCTCAACAGACAGCTCTGGAAACACCATATATTTT. Protein: CSSTDSSGNTIYF. This rearrangement joins TRBV29-1 to TRBJ1-3, with D tentatively TRBD1 (5 bases). CDR1 SQVTM and CDR2 ANQGSEA come from the germline V gene. The CDR3 is made up of 13 amino acids. Trimming removed 8 bases from V and 0 bases from J, with 11 bases in between.

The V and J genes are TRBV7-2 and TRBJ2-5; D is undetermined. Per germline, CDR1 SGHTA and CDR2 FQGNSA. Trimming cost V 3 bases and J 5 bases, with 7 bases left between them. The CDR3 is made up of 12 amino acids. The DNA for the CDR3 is TGTGCCAGCAGCTTTCTGTTGGAGACCCAGTACTTC. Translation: CASSFLLETQYF.

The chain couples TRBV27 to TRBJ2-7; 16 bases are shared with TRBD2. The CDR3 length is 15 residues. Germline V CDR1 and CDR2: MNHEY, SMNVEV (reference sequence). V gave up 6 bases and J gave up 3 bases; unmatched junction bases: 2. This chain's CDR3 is CASRGLAGGDYEQYF. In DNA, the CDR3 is TGTGCCAGCAGGGGACTAGCGGGAGGGGACTACGAGCAGTACTTC.

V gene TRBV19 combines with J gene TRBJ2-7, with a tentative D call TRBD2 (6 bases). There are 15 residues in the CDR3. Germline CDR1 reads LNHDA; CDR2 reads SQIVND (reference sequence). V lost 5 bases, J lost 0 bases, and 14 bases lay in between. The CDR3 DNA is TGTGCCAGTAGTGCCGGGACTGGGGGCTCCTACGAGCAGTACTTC. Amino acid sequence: CASSAGTGGSYEQYF.

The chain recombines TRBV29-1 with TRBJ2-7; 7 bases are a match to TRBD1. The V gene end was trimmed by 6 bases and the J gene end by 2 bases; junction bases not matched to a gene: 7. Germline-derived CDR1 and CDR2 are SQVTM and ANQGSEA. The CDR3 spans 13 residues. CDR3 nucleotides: TGCAGCGTACTGGGACAGCTAACCTACGAGCAGTACTTC. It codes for CSVLGQLTYEQYF.

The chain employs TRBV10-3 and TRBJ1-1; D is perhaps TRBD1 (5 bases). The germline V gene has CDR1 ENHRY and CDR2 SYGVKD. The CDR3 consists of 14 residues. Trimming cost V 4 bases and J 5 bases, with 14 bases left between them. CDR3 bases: TGTGCCATCAGTGGATCAGGGTTGGCGACTGAAGCTTTCTTT. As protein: CAISGSGLATEAFF.